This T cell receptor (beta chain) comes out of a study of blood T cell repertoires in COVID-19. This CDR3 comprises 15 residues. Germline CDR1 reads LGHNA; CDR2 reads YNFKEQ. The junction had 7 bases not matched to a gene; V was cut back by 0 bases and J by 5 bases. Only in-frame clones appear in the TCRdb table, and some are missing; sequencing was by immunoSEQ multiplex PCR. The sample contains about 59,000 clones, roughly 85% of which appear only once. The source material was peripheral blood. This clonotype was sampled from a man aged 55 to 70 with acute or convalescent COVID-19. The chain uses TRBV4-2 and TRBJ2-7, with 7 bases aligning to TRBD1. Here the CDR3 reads CASSQESRQGNEQYF. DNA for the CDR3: TGTGCCAGCAGCCAAGAAAGTCGACAGGGAAACGAGCAGTACTTC.